The 18 T cell receptor beta chains given below trace back to one sample, sequenced in a study of blood T cell repertoires in COVID-19 (dated by TCRdb to about 2020). Receptor libraries were prepared by the immunoSEQ multiplex PCR assay. TCRdb stores this immuneACCESS table with in-frame sequences only. Part of the clones is absent; in the studies checked, under half of the shortfall reflects unresolved V genes, and no reason is known for the rest. The sample has some 250,000 clones on record, over 75% of them singletons. The ten top clones hold around 0.8% of the sample. Sequences were obtained from peripheral blood. The receptors were sampled from a woman in her thirties with acute or convalescent COVID-19.

In this sample, this clone turned up a few times. The V gene is TRBV12-3 or TRBV12-4, the J gene TRBJ1-1; no definite D call. V lost 6 bases, J lost 4 bases, and 9 bases lay in between. The CDR3 consists of 12 residues. This CDR3 is CASSLTPTEAFF. Here the CDR3 DNA reads TGTGCCAGCAGCTTGACACCCACTGAAGCTTTCTTT.

This clone was recorded a few times. The chain couples TRBV30 to TRBJ2-7, with D tentatively TRBD1 (6 bases). Germline V gene sequence: CDR1 GTSNPN, CDR2 SVGIG (reference sequence). V was cut by 4 bases and J by 4 bases, with 14 bases left in between. CDR3 size: 13 residues. CDR3: CAWTQGTVYEQYF. CDR3 DNA: TGTGCCTGGACACAGGGTACGGTGTACGAGCAGTACTTC.

The CDR3 nucleotides are TGTGCCAGCAGCGGAAGCGGGGGGCCATACTTC. Its protein is CASSGSGGPYF. The gene calls are TRBV7-2 and TRBJ2-5; 9 nucleotides agree with TRBD2. Germline V CDR1 and CDR2: SGHTA, FQGNSA. The CDR3 contains 11 residues. The ends lost 5 bases at V and 14 bases at J; junction bases unmatched: 6.

This chain connects TRBV12-3 or TRBV12-4 to TRBJ1-1; the D gene is possibly TRBD1 (6 bases). Between the trimmed V and J ends, which lost 5 bases and 7 bases, there was a span of 8 bases. The CDR3 consists of 11 residues. The CDR3 DNA reads as TGTGCCAGCAGTCCGGGACATGAAGCTTTCTTT. This encodes CASSPGHEAFF.

V usage is TRBV7-9 and J usage is TRBJ2-7, with 12 bases aligning to TRBD1. The V gene's germline CDR1 is SEHNR and CDR2 FQNEAQ (reference sequence). With V trimmed by 7 bases and J by 3 bases, 19 bases remained unmatched. The CDR3 extends over 19 amino acids. The CDR3 loop is CASTTQEGTGGAGIYEQYF. Here the CDR3 DNA reads TGTGCCAGCACCACTCAGGAAGGGACAGGGGGCGCAGGTATCTACGAGCAGTACTTC.

J is TRBJ1-4 and V is TRBV7-9; D not certain. Germline-derived CDR1 and CDR2 are SEHNR and FQNEAQ (reference sequence). Trimming pared 7 bases from V and 3 bases from J, leaving 12 bases between. The CDR3 is made up of 14 amino acids. The CDR3 loop is CASIEGGSNEKLFF. CDR3 DNA: TGTGCCAGCATCGAAGGAGGATCTAATGAAAAACTGTTTTTT.

The rearrangement uses TRBV19 and TRBJ2-3; 12 bases match TRBD1. V dropped 4 bases and J dropped 4; count of bases not matched to a gene: 6. Per germline, CDR1 LNHDA and CDR2 SQIVND (reference sequence). The CDR3 consists of 16 residues. CDR3: CASSKPGQGAADTQYF. CDR3 DNA: TGTGCCAGTAGTAAACCGGGACAGGGGGCCGCAGATACGCAGTATTTT.

V gene TRBV27 combines with J gene TRBJ2-7; tentative D call: TRBD1 (6 bases). The CDR3 is 15 residues long. Germline CDR1 reads MNHEY; CDR2 reads SMNVEV (reference sequence). Trimming left V 6 bases short and J 5 bases short, with 20 bases between. As DNA, the CDR3 is TGTGCCAGCAGATCGTACAGGGCCGCCGAGGACGAGCAGTACTTC. Translation gives CASRSYRAAEDEQYF.

The V call is TRBV7-9, the J call TRBJ2-1; 8 bases agree with TRBD2. CDR3 size: 19 residues. Unmatched junction bases numbered 15, after V lost 4 bases and J lost 1 base. Germline loops: CDR1 SEHNR, CDR2 FQNEAQ (reference sequence). This chain's CDR3 is CASSSHPKNSGKSYNEQFF. CDR3 DNA: TGTGCCAGCAGCTCCCACCCCAAAAATAGCGGGAAGTCCTACAATGAGCAGTTCTTC.

The chain is built from TRBV11-2 and TRBJ1-6; unclear D gene. The CDR3 contains 12 residues. Germline CDR1 is SGHAT and CDR2 is FQNNGV. The V and J ends lost 6 bases and 9 bases respectively, with 9 bases between them. The CDR3 sequence: CASRAAASPLHF. DNA for the CDR3: TGTGCCAGCAGGGCAGCGGCTTCACCCCTCCACTTT.

The gene calls are TRBV6-4 and TRBJ2-1, with 11 positions matching TRBD2. The CDR3 is 15 amino acids. Per germline, CDR1 MRHNA and CDR2 SNTAGT. V lost 3 bases to trimming and J lost 9 bases; unmatched junction nucleotides: 7. This CDR3 reads CASSDLAGGYGEQFF. For the CDR3, the DNA is TGTGCCAGCAGTGATCTAGCGGGAGGCTACGGTGAGCAGTTCTTC.

The chain is built from TRBV20-1 and TRBJ1-2, with 7 bases matching TRBD1. Germline V CDR1 and CDR2: DFQATT, SNEGSKA (reference sequence). The CDR3 spans 13 residues. The J segment lost 4 bases and the V segment lost 3 bases, leaving 5 bases of the junction unmatched. The CDR3 nucleotides read TGCAGTGCTAGTGAGGGGGCTGGCTATGGCTACACCTTC. Translated, it gives CSASEGAGYGYTF.

The chain has TRBV5-8 and TRBJ2-1; D remains ambiguous. The CDR3 length is 9 residues. The germline V and J ends were trimmed by 3 bases and 15 bases, with 7 bases remaining between them. Germline CDR1 is SGHTS and CDR2 is YDEGEE. The CDR3 DNA follows: TGTGCCAGCAGCTACGTCGGGTTCTTC. Protein: CASSYVGFF.

The chain links TRBV27 to TRBJ1-1; the D gene is possibly TRBD1 (6 bases). The germline V gene encodes CDR1 MNHEY and CDR2 SMNVEV (reference sequence). CDR3 length: 15 residues. With 6 bases removed from V and 4 bases from J, the gap between germline ends came to 18 bases. CDR3 bases: TGTGCCAGCAGCAGGACCTCGGACAGAACCACTGAAGCTTTCTTT. It codes for CASSRTSDRTTEAFF.

The table lists this clone with a count of one. The chain couples TRBV24-1 to TRBJ2-1; 10 nucleotides align to TRBD2. This CDR3 is 16 amino acids long. Germline trimming cut 3 bases from V and 6 bases from J; bases unmatched to any gene: 7. Germline V gene lookup returns CDR1 KGHDR and CDR2 SFDVKD. The CDR3 is CATSDRGLAEANEQFF. CDR3 sequence (DNA): TGTGCCACCAGTGATCGCGGACTAGCGGAGGCCAATGAGCAGTTCTTC.

This clone appeared once. The rearrangement joins TRBV7-2 to TRBJ2-7; TRBD2 aligns across 9 bases. In germline, CDR1 is SGHTA, CDR2 FQGNSA. The CDR3 spans 16 residues. J lost 6 bases, V lost 1 base, and 10 bases had no gene match. CDR3 nucleotide sequence: TGTGCCAGCAGCTTAGTGGCGGGAGGGAGTAAGCTCGAGCAGTACTTC. It yields the protein CASSLVAGGSKLEQYF. Using reference TRBV7-2 and TRBJ2-7 for the parts outside the CDR3, the full variable domain is GAGVSQSPSNKVTEKGKDVELRCDPISGHTALYWYRQSLGQGLEFLIYFQGNSAPDKSGLPSDRFSAERTGGSVSTLTIQRTQQEDSAVYLCASSLVAGGSKLEQYFGPGTRLTVT.

This chain uses TRBV7-9 with TRBJ2-2; 8 nucleotides align to TRBD2. CDR3 size: 15 residues. J gave up 4 bases and V 1 base, and 2 bases lay outside the gene matches. Germline CDR1 and CDR2: SEHNR and FQNEAQ (reference sequence). For the CDR3, the DNA is TGTGCCAGCAGCTTAGGGACTAGCACCACCGGGGAGCTGTTTTTT. This sequence encodes CASSLGTSTTGELFF.

The V gene is TRBV11-2, the J gene TRBJ2-1, with TRBD2 matching 13 bases. The CDR3 runs 18 residues. Germline lookup yields CDR1 SGHAT and CDR2 FQNNGV. The ends lost 5 bases at V and 8 bases at J; junction bases unmatched: 15. This CDR3 is CASSPQRLAGGILDEQFF. The DNA for the CDR3 is TGTGCCAGCAGCCCCCAACGACTAGCGGGGGGCATACTAGATGAGCAGTTCTTC.